The next 19 T cell receptor beta chains were all read from a single sample in a study of OX40 agonist ivuxolimab in advanced cancers. The data were produced by immunoSEQ multiplex PCR, yet TCRdb's version contains in-frame clones alone and is incomplete. The sample has roughly 100,000 clones, about 90% seen once. Sequenced here: CD4+ or CD8+ T cells sorted from blood, sampled in a trial of the OX40 agonist ivuxolimab. The receptors shown here come from an adult with an advanced solid tumor such as melanoma, head and neck, liver or kidney cancer.

The V and J genes are TRBV6-5 and TRBJ2-7, with 9 positions matching TRBD1. Looked up from germline, CDR1 is MNHEY and CDR2 is SVGAGI. CDR3 length equals 14 residues. V shed 3 bases, J shed 3 bases, and the junction held 3 bases outside the gene matches. The CDR3 reads CASSYGTGIYEQYF. The CDR3 DNA reads as TGTGCCAGCAGTTATGGGACAGGGATCTACGAGCAGTACTTC.

The V gene is TRBV7-2, the J gene TRBJ1-1, with 7 nucleotides matching TRBD1. The CDR3 length is 14 residues. With 6 bases clipped from V and 5 bases from J, the junction kept 9 bases outside the gene matches. CDR1 is SGHTA and CDR2 is FQGNSA in the germline V gene. Here the CDR3 reads CASRRQGGGTEAFF. The DNA of the CDR3 is TGTGCCAGCAGGAGACAGGGAGGAGGGACTGAAGCTTTCTTT. Together with reference TRBV7-2 and TRBJ1-1, the CDR3 gives the full variable domain: GAGVSQSPSNKVTEKGKDVELRCDPISGHTALYWYRQSLGQGLEFLIYFQGNSAPDKSGLPSDRFSAERTGGSVSTLTIQRTQQEDSAVYLCASRRQGGGTEAFFGQGTRLTVV.

The table lists this clone with a count of one. The genes are TRBV10-1 and TRBJ2-1; 10 nucleotides agree with TRBD2. The CDR3 consists of 15 residues. Germline V gives CDR1 WNHNN, CDR2 SYGVQD (reference sequence). V lost 3 bases and J lost 7; bases outside the gene matches: 6. This CDR3 reads CASSDPAGGQNEQFF. The DNA for the CDR3 is TGCGCCAGCAGTGATCCAGCGGGGGGGCAGAATGAGCAGTTCTTC.

J is TRBJ1-2 and V is TRBV30; the match to TRBD1 covers 9 bases. This CDR3 is built from 13 residues. Trimming cost V 3 bases and J 7 bases; bases outside gene matches: 6. Germline V lookup: CDR1 GTSNPN, CDR2 SVGIG (reference sequence). CDR3 amino acids: CAWRGQGQRGYTF. CDR3 DNA: TGTGCCTGGAGGGGACAGGGCCAACGTGGCTACACCTTC.

The V gene is TRBV5-1, the J gene TRBJ1-1; D perhaps matches TRBD1 (6 bases). V shed 2 bases and J shed 1 base, with 12 bases lying between them. The CDR3 totals 15 residues. CDR1 and CDR2 (germline): SGHRS, YFSETQ. The CDR3 region is CASSFQQGGNTEAFF. In DNA form, the CDR3 reads TGCGCCAGCAGCTTTCAACAGGGTGGGAACACTGAAGCTTTCTTT.

V and J are TRBV5-6 and TRBJ2-2; no definite D call. The germline CDR1 and CDR2 sequences are SGHDT and YYEEEE. The CDR3 length is 13 residues. Trimming took 5 bases from V and 6 from J, leaving 11 bases between them. In DNA, the CDR3 is TGTGCCAGCAGTTTTTCTTCGCCCGGGGAGCTGTTTTTT. This translates into CASSFSSPGELFF.

The genes are TRBV7-3 and TRBJ1-1; no reliable D call. Trimming shortened V by 5 bases and J by 5 bases, and 12 bases separated the two germline ends. The germline CDR1 and CDR2 sequences are SGHTA and FQGTGA. The CDR3 contains 13 residues. CDR3 protein: CASSATTTTEAFF. The CDR3 DNA sequence: TGTGCCAGCAGCGCTACTACAACGACTGAAGCTTTCTTT.

The chain employs TRBV28 and TRBJ2-6; D tentatively fits TRBD1 or TRBD2 (5 bases each). Germline CDR1 MDHEN, CDR2 SYDVKM. The ends were cut back, 4 bases at V and 0 bases at J, with 10 bases in the middle. The CDR3 totals 16 residues. This CDR3 is CASSSEGSSGANVLTF. DNA of the CDR3: TGTGCCAGCAGTTCCGAGGGGAGCTCTGGGGCCAACGTCCTGACTTTC.

This rearrangement joins TRBV6-1 to TRBJ2-3; 11 positions match TRBD2. The CDR3 spans 15 residues. Looked up from germline, CDR1 is MNHNS and CDR2 is SASEGT. The V gene end was trimmed by 6 bases and the J gene end by 3 bases; junction bases not matched to a gene: 5. The CDR3 is CASSLLAGATDTQYF. The CDR3 bases are TGTGCCAGCAGCTTACTAGCGGGGGCTACAGATACGCAGTATTTT.

The chain couples TRBV28 to TRBJ2-7; 8 bases are a match to TRBD1. The CDR3 extends over 18 amino acids. With 3 bases clipped from V and 1 base from J, the junction kept 14 bases outside the gene matches. Germline CDR1 is MDHEN and CDR2 is SYDVKM. The CDR3 DNA reads TGTGCCAGCAGTTTCATTGGCAGGGGGCAGGGGGGATCCTACGAGCAGTACTTC. As protein: CASSFIGRGQGGSYEQYF.

The chain is built from TRBV28 and TRBJ2-1; a weak D match, TRBD2 (6 bases). CDR1 and CDR2 (germline): MDHEN, SYDVKM. The CDR3 is made up of 12 amino acids. Between the trimmed V and J ends, which lost 2 bases and 9 bases, there was a span of 8 bases. The DNA of the CDR3 is TGTGCCAGCAGTTTAGCGGGACGTGAGCAGTTCTTC. Protein sequence: CASSLAGREQFF. Using reference TRBV28 and TRBJ2-1 for the parts outside the CDR3, the full variable domain is DVKVTQSSRYLVKRTGEKVFLECVQDMDHENMFWYRQDPGLGLRLIYFSYDVKMKEKGDIPEGYSVSREKKERFSLILESASTNQTSMYLCASSLAGREQFFGPGTRLTVL.

This clone was observed a few times. The rearrangement uses TRBV29-1 and TRBJ1-4; possible D gene TRBD1, 6 bases. Germline lookup yields CDR1 SQVTM and CDR2 ANQGSEA. The CDR3 spans 11 residues. CDR3 DNA: TGCAGTGGACAGTGGAATGAAAAACTGTTTTTT. It translates to CSGQWNEKLFF.

This chain uses TRBV7-3 with TRBJ2-1; TRBD2 is a possible D gene (5 bases). Germline V gene sequence: CDR1 SGHTA, CDR2 FQGTGA. This CDR3 has 13 amino acids. The V and J ends lost 5 bases and 9 bases respectively, with 14 bases between them. CDR3 amino acids: CASSIPSRGEQFF. The DNA for the CDR3 is TGTGCCAGCAGCATTCCTTCTCGGGGTGAGCAGTTCTTC.

The chain is built from TRBV19 and TRBJ2-6, with a tentative D call TRBD2 (6 bases). Germline CDR1 LNHDA, CDR2 SQIVND (reference sequence). The CDR3 is made up of 14 amino acids. With 5 bases removed from V and 2 bases from J, the gap between germline ends came to 7 bases. The CDR3 is CASSPGAGANVLTF. DNA of the CDR3: TGTGCCAGTAGTCCGGGAGCTGGGGCCAACGTCCTGACTTTC.

The V and J genes are TRBV19 and TRBJ2-7; D is possibly TRBD2 (6 bases). The CDR3 runs to 13 residues. The V end lost 4 bases, the J end lost 6 bases, and 13 bases lay between the germline ends. Germline V lookup: CDR1 LNHDA, CDR2 SQIVND (reference sequence). CDR3 in amino acids: CASSTPPGVEQYF. The DNA of the CDR3 is TGTGCCAGTAGTACCCCCCCGGGGGTCGAGCAGTACTTC.

The chain employs TRBV4-1 and TRBJ2-4; TRBD2 aligns across 7 bases. J was trimmed by 3 bases and V by 0 bases; bases with no gene match: 5. The CDR3 is 16 amino acids. Per germline, CDR1 MGHRA and CDR2 YSYEKL. CDR3 DNA: TGCGCCAGCAGCCAAGAAGCGGGGAGGGTCAAAAACATTCAGTACTTC. Its translation is CASSQEAGRVKNIQYF.

This clone came up once. V and J are TRBV6-6 and TRBJ2-7; TRBD1 agrees at 10 bases. The CDR3 is 13 residues long. Trimming at V came to 7 bases and at J to 4 bases, leaving 4 bases not matched to a gene. CDR1 and CDR2 (germline): MNHNY, SVGAGI (reference sequence). The CDR3 sequence: CASNGQGDYEQYF. The DNA of the CDR3 is TGTGCCAGCAACGGACAGGGGGATTACGAGCAGTACTTC.

This sequence joins TRBV20-1 and TRBJ2-1; no clear D gene. This CDR3 is 10 amino acids long. Germline V gene data show CDR1 as DFQATT and CDR2 as SNEGSKA (reference sequence). The V end was cut by 5 bases, the J end by 10 bases, with 9 bases between. CDR3 region: CSASTREQFF. The CDR3 DNA reads TGCAGTGCTTCTACCAGAGAGCAGTTCTTC.

The rearrangement joins TRBV28 to TRBJ2-3; D might be TRBD1 or TRBD2, each matching 5 bases. This CDR3 has 13 amino acids. Germline CDR1 reads MDHEN; CDR2 reads SYDVKM. V was cut by 3 bases and J by 9 bases, with 13 bases left in between. The CDR3 loop reads CASSFRRGVTQYF. The DNA of the CDR3 is TGTGCCAGCAGTTTCAGGAGAGGGGTAACGCAGTATTTT.